This record concerns one T cell receptor (beta chain) sequence. Antigen unknown. The junction shows a germline mismatch at one end, possibly a read error. The data were obtained in a study of blood T cells in healthy people across ages. Study outcomes and limitations: PBMCs were not sorted, which prevented a conclusive comparison of naive versus antigen-experienced cells.

The germline gives CDR1 LGHNA, CDR2 YSLEER. The length of the CDR3 is 15 residues. Combining a sample-barcoded 5' primer with a J-beta primer mix, a second PCR ran for roughly 7 to 12 cycles. Each cDNA was tagged by a template-switch adaptor containing 12 random nucleotides. TCRdb re-derived calls from the 5' RACE reads in MiXCR, one entry per CDR3 protein. Among 1.4 million or so distinct CDR3 sequences listed, approximately 43% were seen once. The sequenced sample consisted of blood. This clonotype was obtained from a woman aged 18 to 35 in good health. The chain couples TRBV4-3 to TRBJ1-1; a weak D match, TRBD1 (5 bases). CDR3: CASSPRQHMNTEAFF. The CDR3 DNA reads TGCGCCAGCAGCCCTCGACAGCACATGAACACTGAGGCTTTCTTT.